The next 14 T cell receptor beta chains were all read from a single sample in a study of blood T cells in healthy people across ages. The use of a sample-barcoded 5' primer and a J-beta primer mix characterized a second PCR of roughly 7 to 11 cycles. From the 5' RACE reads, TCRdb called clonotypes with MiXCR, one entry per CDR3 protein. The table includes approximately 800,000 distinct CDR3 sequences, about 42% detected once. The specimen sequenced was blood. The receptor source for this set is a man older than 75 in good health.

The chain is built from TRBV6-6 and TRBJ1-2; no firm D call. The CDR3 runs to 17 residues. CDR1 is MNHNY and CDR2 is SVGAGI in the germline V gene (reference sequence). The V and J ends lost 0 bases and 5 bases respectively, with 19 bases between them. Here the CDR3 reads CASSYSVSGSGLYGYTF. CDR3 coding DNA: TGTGCCAGCAGTTACTCCGTTTCAGGCAGCGGTCTATATGGCTACACCTTC.

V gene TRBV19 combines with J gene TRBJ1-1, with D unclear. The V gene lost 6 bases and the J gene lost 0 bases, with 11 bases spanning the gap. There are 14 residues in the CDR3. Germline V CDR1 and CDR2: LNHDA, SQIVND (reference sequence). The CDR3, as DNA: TGTGCCAGTAGAAATCGGTTTATGAACACTGAAGCTTTCTTT. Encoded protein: CASRNRFMNTEAFF.

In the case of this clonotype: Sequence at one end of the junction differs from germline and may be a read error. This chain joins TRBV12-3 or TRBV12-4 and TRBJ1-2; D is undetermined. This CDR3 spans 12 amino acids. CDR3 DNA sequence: TGTGCCAGCAGTTTTGGTTCCATTGGCTACATCTTC. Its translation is CASSFGSIGYIF.

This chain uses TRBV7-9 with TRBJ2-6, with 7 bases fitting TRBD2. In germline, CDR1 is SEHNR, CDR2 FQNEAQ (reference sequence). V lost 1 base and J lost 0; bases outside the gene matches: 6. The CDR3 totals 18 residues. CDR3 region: CASSLVGREGSGANVLTF. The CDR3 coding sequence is TGTGCCAGCAGCTTAGTTGGCAGGGAGGGCTCTGGGGCCAACGTCCTGACTTTC. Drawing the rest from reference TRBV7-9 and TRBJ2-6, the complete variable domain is DTGVSQNPRHKITKRGQNVTFRCDPISEHNRLYWYRQTLGQGPEFLTYFQNEAQLEKSRLLSDRFSAERPKGSFSTLEIQRTEQGDSAMYLCASSLVGREGSGANVLTFGAGSRLTVL.

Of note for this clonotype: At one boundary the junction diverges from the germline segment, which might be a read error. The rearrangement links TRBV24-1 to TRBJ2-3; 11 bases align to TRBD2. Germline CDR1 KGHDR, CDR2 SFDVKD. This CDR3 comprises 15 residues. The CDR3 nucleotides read TGTGTCACCAGTGGAGCTAGCGGGAGGACAGATACGCAGTATTTT. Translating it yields CVTSGASGRTDTQYF.

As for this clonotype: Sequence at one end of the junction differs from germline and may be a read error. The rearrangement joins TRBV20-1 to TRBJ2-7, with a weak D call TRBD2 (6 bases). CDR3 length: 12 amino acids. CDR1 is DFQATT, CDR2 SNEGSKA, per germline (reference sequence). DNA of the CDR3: TGTAGTGCTAGGGGACTTAACTACGAGCAGTACTTC. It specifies CSARGLNYEQYF.

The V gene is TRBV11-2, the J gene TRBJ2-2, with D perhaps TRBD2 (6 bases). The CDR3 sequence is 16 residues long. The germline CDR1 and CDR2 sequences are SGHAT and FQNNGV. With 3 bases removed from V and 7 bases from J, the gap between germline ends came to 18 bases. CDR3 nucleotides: TGTGCCAGCAGCTTGGTTGGGGGACTCTGGAGCGGGGAGCTGTTTTTT. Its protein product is CASSLVGGLWSGELFF.

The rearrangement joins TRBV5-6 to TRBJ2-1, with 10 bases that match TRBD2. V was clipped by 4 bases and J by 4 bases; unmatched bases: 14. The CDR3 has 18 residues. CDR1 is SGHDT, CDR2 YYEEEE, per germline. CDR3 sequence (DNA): TGTGCCAGCAGCCCCCTTATGGGGCTAGCGGGAGTATACAATGAGCAGTTCTTC. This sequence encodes CASSPLMGLAGVYNEQFF.

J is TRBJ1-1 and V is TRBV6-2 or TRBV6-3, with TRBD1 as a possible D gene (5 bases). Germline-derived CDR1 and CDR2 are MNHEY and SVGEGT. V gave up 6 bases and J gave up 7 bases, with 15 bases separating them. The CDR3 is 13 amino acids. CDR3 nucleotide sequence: TGTGCCAGCAGGTGGGGGACGGGCGATGAAGCTTTCTTT. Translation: CASRWGTGDEAFF.

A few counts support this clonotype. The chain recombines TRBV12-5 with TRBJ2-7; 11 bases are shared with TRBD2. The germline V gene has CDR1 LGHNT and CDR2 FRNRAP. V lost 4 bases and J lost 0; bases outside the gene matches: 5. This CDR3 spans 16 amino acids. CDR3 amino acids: CASGSGGTSGSYEQYF. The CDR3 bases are TGTGCTAGTGGTTCGGGGGGGACTAGCGGCTCCTACGAGCAGTACTTC.

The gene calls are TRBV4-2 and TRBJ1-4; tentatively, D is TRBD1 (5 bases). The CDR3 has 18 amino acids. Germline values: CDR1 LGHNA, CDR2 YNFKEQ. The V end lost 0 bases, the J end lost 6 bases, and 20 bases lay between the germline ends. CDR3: CASSQDESGGEGDEKLFF. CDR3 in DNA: TGTGCCAGCAGCCAAGATGAGTCGGGAGGGGAAGGGGATGAAAAACTGTTTTTT.

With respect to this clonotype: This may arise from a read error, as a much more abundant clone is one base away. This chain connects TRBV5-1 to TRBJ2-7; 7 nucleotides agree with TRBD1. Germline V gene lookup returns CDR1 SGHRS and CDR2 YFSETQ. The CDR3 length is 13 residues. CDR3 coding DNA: TGCGCCAACAGCGCTGGACAGGCCTACGAGCAGTACTTC. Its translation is CANSAGQAYEQYF.

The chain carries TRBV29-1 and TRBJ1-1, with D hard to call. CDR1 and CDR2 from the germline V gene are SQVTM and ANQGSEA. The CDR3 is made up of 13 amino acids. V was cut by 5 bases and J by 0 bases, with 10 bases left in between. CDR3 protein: CSVCRPLNTEAFF. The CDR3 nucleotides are TGCAGCGTTTGTCGACCTTTGAACACTGAAGCTTTCTTT. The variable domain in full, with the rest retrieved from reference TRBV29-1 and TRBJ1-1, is SAVISQKPSRDICQRGTSLTIQCQVDSQVTMMFWYRQQPGQSLTLIATANQGSEATYESGFVIDKFPISRPNLTFSTLTVSNMSPEDSSIYLCSVCRPLNTEAFFGQGTRLTVV.

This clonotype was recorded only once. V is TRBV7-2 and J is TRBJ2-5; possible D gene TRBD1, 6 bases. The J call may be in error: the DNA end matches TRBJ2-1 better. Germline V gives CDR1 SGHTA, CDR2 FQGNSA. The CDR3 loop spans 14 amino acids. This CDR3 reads CASSLDRDQETQFF. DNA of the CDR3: TGTGCCAGCAGCTTAGACAGGGACCAAGAGACCCAGTTCTTC.